These T cell receptor beta chains were read from a single sample in a study of regulatory T cells in long-lasting Graves disease. TCRdb recomputed calls from the multiplex PCR reads with MiXCR, one row per CDR3 protein. This sample has 350,000 to 450,000 distinct CDR3 sequences; just under 15% occur once, and the top ten carry 16%. These same records also appear under a second study, on T cells in Graves' hyperthyroidism and ophthalmopathy.

Here the sequenced sample was peripheral blood mononuclear cells (PBMCs), taken at new diagnosis, from a patient treated with antithyroid drugs. These receptors all stem from a woman younger than 45 with Graves disease. CDR3s include the opening cysteine and the closing phenylalanine or tryptophan. The D gene is left open where the match is weak. For some rows the clone size is stated as once, few or many, or as a class when expanded; others skip it.

abundance,v_gene,d_gene,j_gene,CDR3nt,CDR3aa
many,TRBV11-2,TRBD2,TRBJ2-1,TGTGCCAGCAGCTTAGAAGCGGGAGGGCCCCAAGAGCAGTTCTTC,CASSLEAGGPQEQFF
few,TRBV24-1,NA,TRBJ2-2,TGTGCCAGCCAGGGGCCGAACACCGGGGAGCTGTTTTTT,CASQGPNTGELFF
many,TRBV3-1,NA,TRBJ1-2,TGTGCCAGCAGCCAAGATAGCGGGAACTATGGCTACACCTTC,CASSQDSGNYGYTF
many,TRBV27,NA,TRBJ1-4,TGTGCCAGCATGGGGGCCTCGGTAGGAAATGAAAAACTGTTTTTT,CASMGASVGNEKLFF
many,TRBV3-1,NA,TRBJ2-1,TGTGCCAGCAGCCAAGGGTCAGGTAATGAGCAGTTCTTC,CASSQGSGNEQFF
NA,TRBV4-1,TRBD2,TRBJ2-5,TGCGCCAGCAGACAATCGGGGGGAGGAAAAGAGACCCAGTACTTC,CASRQSGGGKETQYF
NA,TRBV19,NA,TRBJ1-3,TGTGCCAGTTCCACTCAGCCTGGAAACACCATATATTTT,CASSTQPGNTIYF
many,TRBV2,NA,TRBJ1-1,TGTGCCAGCAGTGAACAGGGGATGAACACTGAAGCTTTCTTT,CASSEQGMNTEAFF
many,TRBV27,TRBD2,TRBJ2-7,TGTGCCAGCAGTTTACTAGCGGGAGACGAGCAGTACTTC,CASSLLAGDEQYF
many,TRBV19,NA,TRBJ2-1,TGTGCCAGTAGTATAGTGCGAGTGGGTGAGCAGTTCTTC,CASSIVRVGEQFF
many,TRBV24-1,TRBD2,TRBJ2-1,TGTGCCACCTCCCGGGGGGGACTAGCTGCCTACAATGAGCAGTTCTTC,CATSRGGLAAYNEQFF
NA,TRBV14,NA,TRBJ2-5,TGTGCCAGCAGCCAAGATATGAAGACCCAGTACTTC,CASSQDMKTQYF
many,TRBV4-1,TRBD1,TRBJ2-7,TGCGCCAGCTCCCCCTCCTCGACAGGGATCTACGAGCAGTACTTC,CASSPSSTGIYEQYF
NA,TRBV28,TRBD2,TRBJ2-5,TGTGCCAGCACAAGACTAGCGGGAGAAGGCTACAATGAGCAGTACTTC,CASTRLAGEGYNEQYF
many,TRBV27,TRBD2,TRBJ2-7,TGTGCCAGCAGTAGCGGGAGGGTAAACGAGCAGTACTTC,CASSSGRVNEQYF
NA,TRBV20-1,NA,TRBJ1-1,TGCAGTGCTAGAGAGAATCGGGACACTGAAGCTTTCTTT,CSARENRDTEAFF
many,TRBV12-3/TRBV12-4,NA,TRBJ1-5,TGTGCCAGCAGCCAGGGTGTGGGTCAGCCCCAGCATTTT,CASSQGVGQPQHF
many,TRBV12-3/TRBV12-4,NA,TRBJ2-1,TGTGCCAGCAGTCCATCGCCCCCGGGGAACAGGGACCATGAGCAGTTCTTC,CASSPSPPGNRDHEQFF
many,TRBV20-1,NA,TRBJ1-1,TGCAGTGCTAGTATAAGGAACACTGAAGCTTTCTTT,CSASIRNTEAFF
many,TRBV30,NA,TRBJ1-2,TGTGCCTGGAGTCTAGGATACAACTATGGCTACACCTTC,CAWSLGYNYGYTF
many,TRBV6-1,TRBD2,TRBJ2-7,TGTGCCAGTTGGACTAGCATCTCCTACGAGCAGTACTTC,CASWTSISYEQYF
NA,TRBV19,TRBD2,TRBJ2-1,TGTGCCAGTAGACCGAGGGGACTAGCGGGAGGAAACAATGAGCAGTTCTTC,CASRPRGLAGGNNEQFF
few,TRBV24-1,NA,TRBJ2-1,TGTGCCACCAGTGATTCCGGGACTCTACACAATGAGCAGTTCTTC,CATSDSGTLHNEQFF
NA,TRBV5-8,TRBD1,TRBJ2-3,TGTGCCAGCAGCTTACAGGGGGGAGGCACAGATACGCAGTATTTT,CASSLQGGGTDTQYF
many,TRBV30,NA,TRBJ2-5,TGTGCCTGGAACCTTGGACGACGAGAGACCCAGTACTTC,CAWNLGRRETQYF
many,TRBV10-2,NA,TRBJ2-7,TGCGCCAGCCTAACAGTCTCCTACGAGCAGTACTTC,CASLTVSYEQYF
many,TRBV2,NA,TRBJ1-2,TGTGCCAGCATGCGAGATTTGAGTATAAGGGATGGCTACACCTTC,CASMRDLSIRDGYTF
few,TRBV3-1,NA,TRBJ1-2,TGTGCCAGCAGCCACCGTACCTATGGCTACACCTTC,CASSHRTYGYTF
many,TRBV12-5,TRBD2,TRBJ2-1,TGTGCTAGTGGTTTGGTATCAGAGAGGTTGGCGGGGGAGAGCTCCTACAATGAGCAGTTCTTC,CASGLVSERLAGESSYNEQFF
NA,TRBV2,TRBD2,TRBJ2-5,TGTGCCAGCAGTTTAGGCGGGAGCTGGACAGAGACCCAGTACTTC,CASSLGGSWTETQYF
few,TRBV11-2,TRBD1,TRBJ1-3,TGTGCCAGCAGCGCAGACAGGGCCACTGGAGACACCATATATTTT,CASSADRATGDTIYF
NA,TRBV19,NA,TRBJ2-2,TGTGCCAGTGAGGGTGTCCCCGGGGAGCTGTTTTTT,CASEGVPGELFF
many,TRBV20-1,NA,TRBJ1-2,TGCAGTGCACCAAACAGGGTTAACTATGGCTACACCTTC,CSAPNRVNYGYTF
few,TRBV29-1,TRBD2,TRBJ2-7,TGCAGCGTTGAGAGTGGGAGGGCCGAGCAGTACTTC,CSVESGRAEQYF
many,TRBV3-1,TRBD2,TRBJ2-4,TGTGCCAGCAGCCAAGTCAGGGAGGGCGGAAACATTCAGTACTTC,CASSQVREGGNIQYF
many,TRBV5-1,NA,TRBJ1-1,TGCGCCAGCAGCTTGGCACCAACCCTACGAGGGGAAAACACTGAAGCTTTCTTT,CASSLAPTLRGENTEAFF
many,TRBV7-3,TRBD1,TRBJ1-2,TGTGCCAGCAGCTTAATAGGAGGGGACAGGGGCGATGCTAACTATGGCTACACCTTC,CASSLIGGDRGDANYGYTF
many,TRBV2,NA,TRBJ2-2,TGTGCCAGCAGTGTAAGCACCGGGGAGCTGTTTTTT,CASSVSTGELFF
many,TRBV5-4,TRBD2,TRBJ2-3,TGTGCCAGCAGCCTCGGGACTAGCGGTAACACAGATACGCAGTATTTT,CASSLGTSGNTDTQYF
many,TRBV6-1,NA,TRBJ2-1,TGTGCCACTACACGAGGGGGAGCCTACAATGAGCAGTTCTTC,CATTRGGAYNEQFF
many,TRBV28,TRBD1,TRBJ2-7,TGTGCCATCCACGTATCAGGGGGCAAGCCCTACGAGCAGTACTTC,CAIHVSGGKPYEQYF
many,TRBV12-3/TRBV12-4,NA,TRBJ2-5,TGTGCCAGCAGTTTCACGGGGCTTATCGAAGAGACCCAGTACTTC,CASSFTGLIEETQYF
NA,TRBV9,TRBD1,TRBJ2-5,TGTGCCAGCAGCCCAGGACAGGGATCCGAGACCCAGTACTTC,CASSPGQGSETQYF
many,TRBV10-2,TRBD1,TRBJ2-5,TGCGCCAGCTTGGGTCGACAGGGGGCATTAGAGACCCAGTACTTC,CASLGRQGALETQYF
many,TRBV5-1,TRBD2,TRBJ2-7,TGTGCCAGCAGCTTAGTGGCTAGCGGCTCCTACGAGCAGTACTTC,CASSLVASGSYEQYF
many,TRBV7-3,TRBD1,TRBJ2-1,TGTGCCAGCAGCTCCCGGGACAGCTCCTACAATGAGCAGTTCTTC,CASSSRDSSYNEQFF
once,TRBV28,NA,TRBJ2-7,TGTGCCAGCAGTTTAACCGACTACGAGCAGTACTTC,CASSLTDYEQYF
NA,TRBV6-2/TRBV6-3,NA,TRBJ2-7,TGTGCCAGCAGTTACTCGCTTGGAGGCGGCTACGAGCAGTACTTT,CASSYSLGGGYEQYF
many,TRBV30,NA,TRBJ1-1,TGTGCCTGGTATAGGGGAAGGATGAACACTGAAGCTTTCTTT,CAWYRGRMNTEAFF
NA,TRBV7-9,NA,TRBJ2-1,TGTGCCAGCAGCCTCTCTTTGGGGCAGTTCTTC,CASSLSLGQFF
NA,TRBV6-1,NA,TRBJ1-5,TGTGCCAGCAGTCCTGCGGGACACAGGACCCAGCATTTT,CASSPAGHRTQHF
many,TRBV12-3/TRBV12-4,TRBD1,TRBJ2-2,TGTGCCAGCAGGGACAGGGATACGAACACCGGGGAGCTGTTTTTT,CASRDRDTNTGELFF
many,TRBV11-2,NA,TRBJ2-7,TGTGCCAGCAGCCCGAGGGCAGGGGCACGGATTGAGCAGTACTTC,CASSPRAGARIEQYF
few,TRBV3-1,TRBD2,TRBJ2-3,TGTGCCAGCAGCCAAGTTTTTGCGGGAGGCCCGCAAGATATGCAGTATTTT,CASSQVFAGGPQDMQYF